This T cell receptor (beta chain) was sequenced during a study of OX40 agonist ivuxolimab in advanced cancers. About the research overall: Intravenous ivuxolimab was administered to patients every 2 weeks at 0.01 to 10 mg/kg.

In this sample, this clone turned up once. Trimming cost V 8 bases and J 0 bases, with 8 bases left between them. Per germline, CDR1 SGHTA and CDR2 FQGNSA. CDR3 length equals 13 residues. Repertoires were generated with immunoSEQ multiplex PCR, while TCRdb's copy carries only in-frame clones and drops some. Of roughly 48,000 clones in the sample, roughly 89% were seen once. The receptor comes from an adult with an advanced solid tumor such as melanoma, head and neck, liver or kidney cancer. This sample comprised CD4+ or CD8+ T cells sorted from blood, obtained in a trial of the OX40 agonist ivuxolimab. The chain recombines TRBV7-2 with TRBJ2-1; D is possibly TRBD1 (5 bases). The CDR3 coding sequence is TGTGCCAGCTTAGGGGCCTCCTACAATGAGCAGTTCTTC. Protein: CASLGASYNEQFF.